This T cell receptor beta chain was recorded in a study of T cell repertoires in aging, cancer and after chemotherapy. Across the whole study: The full dataset contained 9.1 million or so TCR reads. Study-level results: Compared with age-matched healthy donors, untreated hematological or solid cancer patients showed higher blood TCR clonality. In each cancer cohort, median generation probability increased across chemotherapy, suggesting thymic output rebounded.

Germline lookup yields CDR1 KGHDR and CDR2 SFDVKD. V lost 1 base, J lost 0 bases, and 6 bases lay in between. The CDR3 runs 15 residues. Multiplex touch-down PCR with TRB-A/B primers amplified rearranged V-D-J TRB sequences. TCRdb reprocessed the multiplex PCR reads with MiXCR, giving one entry per CDR3 protein. The sample yields some 1,700 distinct CDR3 sequences, roughly 23% seen once. The template was genomic DNA from peripheral blood, not RNA. In its sample, this clonotype was seen a few times. Its antigen is not identified. The chain links TRBV24-1 to TRBJ2-1; the D is unclear. The sample was blood. The sequence was obtained from a human donor with a blood cancer. The CDR3 DNA sequence: TGTGCCACCAGTGATTTTACGAGCTCCTACAATGAGCAGTTCTTC. Translation: CATSDFTSSYNEQFF.